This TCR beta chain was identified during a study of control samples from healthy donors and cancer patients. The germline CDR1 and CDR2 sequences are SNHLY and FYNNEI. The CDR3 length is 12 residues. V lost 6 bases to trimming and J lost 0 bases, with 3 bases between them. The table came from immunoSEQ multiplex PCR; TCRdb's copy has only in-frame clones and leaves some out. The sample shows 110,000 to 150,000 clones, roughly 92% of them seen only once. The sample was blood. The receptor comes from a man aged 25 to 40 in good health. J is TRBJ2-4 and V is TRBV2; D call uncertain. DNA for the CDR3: TGTGCCAGCAGCATAGCCAAAAACATTCAGTACTTC. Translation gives CASSIAKNIQYF.